This T cell receptor beta chain was obtained from a study of T cell changes during pregnancy in multiple sclerosis (dated by TCRdb to the late 2010s). In terms of the full investigation: In women with multiple sclerosis, the researchers looked at how the T cell repertoire shifted as pregnancy progressed.

The count of this clone is one. Its antigen target is currently unknown. Base qualities are not recorded, but no much larger clone differs from it by a single base. The germline V gene provides CDR1 MGHRA and CDR2 YSYEKL. The CDR3 sequence holds 14 residues, the cysteine and phenylalanine included. The sequence is cut down to CDR3 DNA, 42 bases in frame from base 1. V is pared back by 6 bases and J by 0 bases, with 9 bases lying between the germline termini. Library method: the immunoSEQ multiplex PCR assay. The table was pulled from immuneACCESS by TCRdb, which kept in-frame rearrangements only. Such tables lose some clones; where checked, under half of the loss comes from unresolved V genes, and the rest has no known cause. The sample data list 60,000 to 85,000 clones, and over 85% of these were observed just once. Clones ranked in the top ten supply 3.7% of the sample.

The input for sequencing was peripheral blood, taken after pregnancy. The chain links TRBV4-1 with TRBJ1-3; the D region possibly corresponds to TRBD1 (6 bases align). The receptor's source is a female donor in good health, enrolled as a control in a pregnancy study. CDR3 reads: CASRDSSSGNTIYF. The sequence in DNA is TGCGCCAGCAGGGACAGCAGCTCTGGAAACACCATATATTTT.